Below are 7 T cell receptor beta chains sequenced from a single sample in a study of tissue T cells after allogeneic stem cell transplantation. Libraries were prepared by immunoSEQ multiplex PCR; TCRdb keeps only in-frame clonotypes and omits some of them. Of thousands of clones in the sample, 60% to 65% were seen once. This specimen consisted of duodenum tissue, obtained at autopsy. The receptors stem from a woman aged 18-49 years with breast cancer.

The V and J genes are TRBV30 and TRBJ2-1, with TRBD2 identical over 8 bases. CDR1 GTSNPN and CDR2 SVGIG come from the germline V gene (reference sequence). The V segment lost 6 bases and the J segment 2 bases; nucleotides outside the gene matches: 9. This CDR3 is built from 15 residues. This CDR3 reads CACQRGTGPYNEQFF. The DNA of the CDR3 is TGTGCCTGCCAGCGGGGGACGGGGCCCTACAATGAGCAGTTCTTC.

This clone was observed a single time. The J gene is TRBJ1-1, the V gene TRBV7-3; 7 bases fit TRBD1. With V trimmed by 5 bases and J by 5 bases, 14 bases remained unmatched. This CDR3 is built from 16 residues. Germline-derived CDR1 and CDR2 are SGHTA and FQGTGA. CDR3 DNA: TGTGCCAGCAGCCGACAGGGCTGGGGGCGGTTAACTGAAGCTTTCTTT. It translates to CASSRQGWGRLTEAFF.

The V and J genes are TRBV9 and TRBJ2-2; TRBD2 aligns across 7 bases. This CDR3 has 15 residues. V lost 4 bases, J lost 1 base, and 4 bases stayed unmatched. CDR1 SGDLS and CDR2 YYNGEE come from the germline V gene. CDR3 sequence: CASSLLAENTGELFF. The CDR3 region has the DNA TGTGCCAGCAGCCTCCTAGCGGAGAACACCGGGGAGCTGTTTTTT.

J is TRBJ2-7 and V is TRBV18; TRBD1 aligns across 8 bases. This CDR3 has 14 residues. Germline CDR1 reads KGHSH; CDR2 reads LQKENI. The V and J ends lost 6 bases and 4 bases, in that order; junction bases with no gene match: 8. The CDR3 spells CASSPTGTGYEQYF. CDR3 coding DNA: TGTGCCAGCTCCCCCACCGGGACAGGATACGAGCAGTACTTC.

The chain combines TRBV30 with TRBJ2-5; TRBD2 is a possible D gene (5 bases). The CDR3 covers 13 residues. Deletions cut 0 bases from V and 3 bases from J, with 8 bases between. The V gene's germline CDR1 is GTSNPN and CDR2 SVGIG (reference sequence). The CDR3 reads CAWSVGSEETQYF. The CDR3 bases are TGTGCCTGGAGTGTGGGGAGTGAAGAGACCCAGTACTTC.

The rearrangement joins TRBV5-1 to TRBJ2-2, with a tentative D call TRBD1 (5 bases). Trimming removed 5 bases at V and 7 bases at J, with 18 bases between. This CDR3 is built from 15 residues. Germline V gene data show CDR1 as SGHRS and CDR2 as YFSETQ. CDR3 nucleotide sequence: TGCGCCAGCAGGCAACCCTCAGGGTTTAGCGGGGAGCTGTTTTTT. Translation gives CASRQPSGFSGELFF.

The chain couples TRBV6-1 to TRBJ1-6; unclear D gene. This CDR3 has 13 amino acids. Trimming removed 1 base at V and 4 bases at J, with 2 bases between. Germline loops: CDR1 MNHNS, CDR2 SASEGT. The CDR3 DNA reads as TGTGCCAGCAGTGAAGGGTATAATTCACCCCTCCACTTT. Encoded protein: CASSEGYNSPLHF.